The sequence of this T cell receptor beta chain was determined in a study of vaccination and CD4 T cells after COVID-19. Study overall: Overlapping spike peptides of SARS-CoV-2, HCoV-NL63, HCoV-OC43 and HCoV-229E were used, and cells were stimulated with them. As control conditions, cultures were given either a CEFX pool serving as positive control, an HIV-1 Nef pool, or no peptide at all. Study observations and caveats: No early post-infection timepoints were studied, and convalescent patients studied were relatively few.

Notes on this clonotype: Its antigen is not known.

Treatment in this sample: approximately nine-day PBMC culture with coronavirus spike peptide pools or control peptides (ViraFEST assay). Collection of the unexposed donor's CD4+ T cells took place before the COVID-19 pandemic (2011-2018). The CDR3 sequence is 14 residues long. V lost 5 bases and J lost 4; bases outside the gene matches: 3. Germline CDR1 is DFQATT and CDR2 is SNEGSKA (reference sequence). With the Oncomine TCR Beta short-read assay, DNA from cultured CD4+ T cells was sequenced. TCRdb re-derived calls from the PCR reads in MiXCR, one entry per CDR3 protein. Of more than 4,000 distinct CDR3 sequences in the sample, around 40% were seen once.

Source material: CD4+ T cells from blood, cultured in vitro. The gene calls are TRBV20-1 and TRBJ1-3; 12 bases align to TRBD1. The TCR comes from a human donor in good health. CDR3 bases: TGCAGTGCTCGGGGACAGGGGGCCGGAAACACCATATATTTT. Amino acids: CSARGQGAGNTIYF.